These 28 T cell receptor beta chains were sequenced from one sample in a study of blood T cell repertoires in COVID-19. TCRdb's table, derived via immunoSEQ multiplex PCR, lists solely in-frame clones and lacks some. This table has some 62,000 clones, roughly 78% appearing once. The sequencing input was peripheral blood. These receptors all come from a man aged 60 to 75 with COVID-19, enrolled during active disease.

This chain uses TRBV7-9 with TRBJ2-5, with D maybe TRBD1 (6 bases). The germline V gene encodes CDR1 SEHNR and CDR2 FQNEAQ (reference sequence). This CDR3 comprises 14 residues. With 7 bases removed from V and 5 bases from J, the gap between germline ends came to 17 bases. The CDR3 DNA sequence: TGTGCCAGCACCCCGCAGGGGCAAGCCGAGACCCAGTACTTC. The encoded protein is CASTPQGQAETQYF.

The chain uses TRBV5-6 and TRBJ2-7, with 8 bases lining up with TRBD1. CDR3 length equals 16 residues. The J segment lost 3 bases and the V segment lost 4 bases, leaving 12 bases of the junction unmatched. Per germline, CDR1 SGHDT and CDR2 YYEEEE. The CDR3 region has the DNA TGTGCCAGCAGCCTCGTGGCAGGGGGCGGCTACTACGAGCAGTACTTC. Translating it yields CASSLVAGGGYYEQYF.

The genes are TRBV3-1 (or the pseudogene TRBV3-2) and TRBJ1-4; D not certain. The CDR3 has 13 amino acids. The V gene lost 0 bases and the J gene lost 10 bases, with 9 bases spanning the gap. CDR1 and CDR2 from the germline V gene are LGHDT and YNNKEL (reference sequence). The CDR3 reads CASSQDLGGKLFF. The CDR3 DNA follows: TGTGCCAGCAGCCAAGATTTAGGAGGAAAACTGTTTTTT.

The chain couples TRBV3-1 (or the pseudogene TRBV3-2) to TRBJ1-5; no clear D gene. The germline gives CDR1 LGHDT, CDR2 YNNKEL (reference sequence). CDR3 length equals 16 residues. Trimming removed 1 base from V and 2 bases from J, with 12 bases in between. The CDR3 spells CASSQVRGMGNQPQHF. For the CDR3, the DNA is TGTGCCAGCAGCCAAGTTAGAGGGATGGGCAATCAGCCCCAGCATTTT.

This clone has only a few counts. V usage is TRBV5-1 and J usage is TRBJ2-3, with 9 bases lining up with TRBD2. V lost 4 bases, J lost 1 base, and 7 bases stayed unmatched. The CDR3 is 16 amino acids. Germline CDR1 and CDR2: SGHRS and YFSETQ. CDR3 DNA sequence: TGCGCCAGCAGCACCTCTAGCGGGGCCGGCACAGATACGCAGTATTTT. Residues: CASSTSSGAGTDTQYF.

The chain uses TRBV29-1 and TRBJ1-6; D unresolved. Trimming removed 5 bases at V and 8 bases at J, with 13 bases between. Germline loops: CDR1 SQVTM, CDR2 ANQGSEA. The CDR3 consists of 13 residues. The CDR3 DNA follows: TGCAGCGTTCAACCTAGGCGGGATTCACCCCTCCACTTT. The encoded protein is CSVQPRRDSPLHF.

The chain combines TRBV12-3 or TRBV12-4 with TRBJ1-1, with D maybe TRBD1 (6 bases). The CDR3 consists of 11 residues. Between the trimmed V and J ends, which lost 8 bases and 11 bases, there was a span of 15 bases. CDR3 region: CASGGHLWAFF. CDR3 sequence (DNA): TGTGCCAGCGGGGGACACCTTTGGGCTTTCTTT.

The chain recombines TRBV28 with TRBJ1-1; maybe TRBD1 (6 bases). CDR3 length equals 11 residues. Germline CDR1 MDHEN, CDR2 SYDVKM. Trimming took off 2 bases at V and 10 bases at J, with 8 bases between the two ends. The chain's CDR3 is CASSLDRRAFF. In nucleotides, the CDR3 is TGTGCCAGCAGTTTAGACAGGCGAGCTTTCTTT. Looking up the rest from reference TRBV28 and TRBJ1-1 gives the full variable domain: DVKVTQSSRYLVKRTGEKVFLECVQDMDHENMFWYRQDPGLGLRLIYFSYDVKMKEKGDIPEGYSVSREKKERFSLILESASTNQTSMYLCASSLDRRAFFGQGTRLTVV.

This clone has a handful of counts. The chain combines TRBV10-2 with TRBJ2-7; D unclear. From germline, CDR1 is WSHSY and CDR2 SAAADI. Trimming stripped 6 bases from V and 4 bases from J, with 7 bases between. The CDR3 is 11 amino acids. The CDR3 region is CASRAHYEQYF. CDR3 in DNA: TGCGCCAGCAGGGCCCATTACGAGCAGTACTTC.

This chain links TRBV13 with TRBJ2-3; 8 bases are a match to TRBD2. With V trimmed by 1 base and J by 2 bases, 5 bases remained unmatched. CDR3 length: 16 amino acids. Germline values: CDR1 PRHDT, CDR2 FYEKMQ (reference sequence). CDR3 in amino acids: CASSLAVAGYTDTQYF. Written as DNA, the CDR3 is TGTGCCAGCAGCTTAGCAGTAGCGGGGTACACAGATACGCAGTATTTT.

The chain has TRBV20-1 and TRBJ1-1; no clear D gene. This CDR3 has 11 amino acids. V lost 0 bases and J lost 8, with 7 bases in between. CDR1 and CDR2 from the germline V gene are DFQATT and SNEGSKA (reference sequence). The CDR3 loop reads CSAREREEAFF. CDR3 nucleotides: TGCAGTGCTAGAGAGAGGGAAGAAGCTTTCTTT.

The V gene is TRBV6-5, the J gene TRBJ1-2; weak D call: TRBD1 (5 bases). CDR1 and CDR2 from the germline V gene are MNHEY and SVGAGI. The V and J ends lost 4 bases and 6 bases respectively, with 9 bases between them. The CDR3 has 12 residues. The CDR3 nucleotides read TGTGCCAGCAGTTCCAGGGAACATGGCTACACCTTC. Its translation is CASSSREHGYTF.

A word on this clone: The same CDR3 can be traced to other DNA sequences in this sample. The gene calls are TRBV6-5 and TRBJ1-1, with D perhaps TRBD1 (6 bases). V dropped 2 bases and J dropped 3 bases, with 13 bases sitting between them. The CDR3 contains 15 residues. Germline-derived CDR1 and CDR2 are MNHEY and SVGAGI. The CDR3 spells CASSYTPGADTEAFF. The CDR3 DNA sequence: TGTGCCAGCAGTTACACCCCAGGGGCAGACACTGAAGCTTTCTTT.

The V call is TRBV11-2, the J call TRBJ1-2; 7 bases are a match to TRBD1. CDR1 is SGHAT, CDR2 FQNNGV, per germline. V dropped 5 bases and J dropped 8; count of bases not matched to a gene: 8. There are 13 residues in the CDR3. The CDR3 reads CASSDDRVGGYTF. The CDR3 DNA sequence: TGTGCCAGCAGCGATGACAGGGTGGGAGGCTACACCTTC.

The chain employs TRBV18 and TRBJ2-5, with D uncertain. The CDR3 has 15 amino acids. Germline-derived CDR1 and CDR2 are KGHSH and LQKENI. V was clipped by 2 bases and J by 5 bases, with 15 bases between them. CDR3 sequence (DNA): TGTGCCAGCTCACCAACAGTTTCGGATTTTGAGACCCAGTACTTC. This encodes CASSPTVSDFETQYF. Full variable domain (missing parts from reference TRBV18 and TRBJ2-5): NAGVMQNPRHLVRRRGQEARLRCSPMKGHSHVYWYRQLPEEGLKFMVYLQKENIIDESGMPKERFSAEFPKEGPSILRIQQVVRGDSAAYFCASSPTVSDFETQYFGPGTRLLVL.

Here the CDR3 reads CASSLEGQGDSGGYTF. CDR3 DNA sequence: TGCGCCAGCAGCTTGGAGGGCCAGGGCGACAGTGGTGGCTACACCTTC. V usage is TRBV5-1 and J usage is TRBJ1-2; TRBD1 is a possible D gene (5 bases). V was cut by 0 bases and J by 7 bases, with 19 bases left in between. This CDR3 is built from 16 residues. From germline, CDR1 is SGHRS and CDR2 YFSETQ.

This clone was recorded only once. The V gene is TRBV19, the J gene TRBJ2-5; D uncertain. The CDR3 consists of 11 residues. Between the trimmed V and J ends, which lost 7 bases and 7 bases, there was a span of 10 bases. Germline CDR1 and CDR2: LNHDA and SQIVND (reference sequence). For the CDR3, the DNA is TGTGCCAGTACCCAGGAAGGGACCCAGTACTTC. Translated: CASTQEGTQYF. Filled out from reference TRBV19 and TRBJ2-5, the complete variable domain reads DGGITQSPKYLFRKEGQNVTLSCEQNLNHDAMYWYRQDPGQGLRLIYYSQIVNDFQKGDIAEGYSVSREKKESFPLTVTSAQKNPTAFYLCASTQEGTQYFGPGTRLLVL.

The rearrangement joins TRBV6-6 to TRBJ2-2; D is possibly TRBD2 (5 bases). The CDR3 contains 13 residues. In germline, CDR1 is MNHNY, CDR2 SVGAGI (reference sequence). Trimming removed 8 bases from V and 1 base from J, with 8 bases in between. The CDR3: CASGRGNTGELFF. CDR3 DNA sequence: TGTGCCAGCGGACGGGGGAACACCGGGGAGCTGTTTTTT.

The J gene is TRBJ1-2, the V gene TRBV2; TRBD1 aligns across 9 bases. Germline V gives CDR1 SNHLY, CDR2 FYNNEI. This CDR3 is built from 13 residues. J was trimmed by 2 bases and V by 8 bases; bases with no gene match: 3. This chain's CDR3 is CASGGTGNYGYTF. CDR3 nucleotides: TGTGCCAGCGGAGGGACAGGGAACTATGGCTACACCTTC. The entire variable domain, with the rest obtained from reference TRBV2 and TRBJ1-2, is as follows: EPEVTQTPSHQVTQMGQEVILRCVPISNHLYFYWYRQILGQKVEFLVSFYNNEISEKSEIFDDQFSVERPDGSNFTLKIRSTKLEDSAMYFCASGGTGNYGYTFGSGTRLTVV.

The chain is built from TRBV6-5 and TRBJ2-3, with 9 nucleotides matching TRBD1. From germline, CDR1 is MNHEY and CDR2 SVGAGI. This CDR3 is built from 14 residues. V gave up 7 bases and J gave up 8 bases; unmatched junction bases: 10. DNA of the CDR3: TGTGCCAGCATGACGGGACAGGGATCCCTTACGCAGTATTTT. As protein: CASMTGQGSLTQYF.

The rearrangement uses TRBV15 and TRBJ1-2, with D tentatively TRBD1 (5 bases). The CDR3 is 13 residues long. V lost 4 bases and J lost 5, with 11 bases in between. Germline V gives CDR1 LNHNV, CDR2 YYDKDF (reference sequence). CDR3 sequence (DNA): TGTGCCACCAGCATAGACAGTGTGTATGGCTACACCTTC. It codes for CATSIDSVYGYTF.

This chain joins TRBV4-1 and TRBJ2-3; weak D call: TRBD2 (5 bases). Germline V lookup: CDR1 MGHRA, CDR2 YSYEKL. V lost 1 base, J lost 0 bases, and 5 bases lay in between. The CDR3 is made up of 14 amino acids. The CDR3 region is CASSQGTSTDTQYF. CDR3 coding DNA: TGCGCCAGCAGCCAAGGGACTAGCACAGATACGCAGTATTTT.

This chain links TRBV25-1 with TRBJ1-5, with 10 bases matching TRBD1. V shed 5 bases, J shed 5 bases, and the junction held 9 bases outside the gene matches. The length of the CDR3 is 16 residues. The germline V gene encodes CDR1 MGHDK and CDR2 SYGVNS. CDR3 in DNA: TGTGCCAGCAGTAGATCAGGACAGGGGGGCGATCAGCCCCAGCATTTT. Encoded protein: CASSRSGQGGDQPQHF.

The chain carries TRBV13 and TRBJ2-7; perhaps TRBD1 as D (5 bases). V was trimmed by 0 bases and J by 0 bases, leaving 9 bases between them. This CDR3 is built from 15 residues. The germline V gene encodes CDR1 PRHDT and CDR2 FYEKMQ (reference sequence). In nucleotides, the CDR3 is TGTGCCAGCAGCTTAGGGACAGCGAGCTCCTACGAGCAGTACTTC. It encodes CASSLGTASSYEQYF.

The rearrangement joins TRBV18 to TRBJ1-6; the D is unclear. Germline values: CDR1 KGHSH, CDR2 LQKENI. V was trimmed by 3 bases and J by 8 bases, leaving 11 bases between them. The CDR3 is 14 residues long. The CDR3 coding sequence is TGTGCCAGCTCACCTGGAGAGGAGGATTCACCCCTCCACTTT. Its translation is CASSPGEEDSPLHF.

The chain recombines TRBV30 with TRBJ1-2; D not certain. Germline V gives CDR1 GTSNPN, CDR2 SVGIG (reference sequence). Trimming left V 7 bases short and J 2 bases short, with 32 bases between. The CDR3 runs 19 residues. CDR3 DNA: TGTGCCTCCGTGCCTGGAGTGTATTCGGTTAAGAGAACCAACTATGGCTACACCTTC. Protein: CASVPGVYSVKRTNYGYTF.

CDR3 in amino acids: CASSVNPGLHPYEQYF. For the CDR3, the DNA is TGTGCCAGCAGCGTTAACCCGGGACTGCACCCCTACGAGCAGTACTTC. The V gene is TRBV11-2, the J gene TRBJ2-7, with a weak D call TRBD2 (6 bases). The CDR3 loop spans 16 amino acids. V gave up 5 bases and J gave up 2 bases, with 19 bases separating them. Looked up from germline, CDR1 is SGHAT and CDR2 is FQNNGV.

This rearrangement joins TRBV2 to TRBJ2-2; D uncertain. The CDR3 extends over 14 amino acids. The germline V gene encodes CDR1 SNHLY and CDR2 FYNNEI. Deletions cut 7 bases from V and 5 bases from J, with 14 bases between. CDR3 region: CASTLMGPTGELFF. Here the CDR3 DNA reads TGTGCCAGCACCCTGATGGGCCCAACCGGGGAGCTGTTTTTT.